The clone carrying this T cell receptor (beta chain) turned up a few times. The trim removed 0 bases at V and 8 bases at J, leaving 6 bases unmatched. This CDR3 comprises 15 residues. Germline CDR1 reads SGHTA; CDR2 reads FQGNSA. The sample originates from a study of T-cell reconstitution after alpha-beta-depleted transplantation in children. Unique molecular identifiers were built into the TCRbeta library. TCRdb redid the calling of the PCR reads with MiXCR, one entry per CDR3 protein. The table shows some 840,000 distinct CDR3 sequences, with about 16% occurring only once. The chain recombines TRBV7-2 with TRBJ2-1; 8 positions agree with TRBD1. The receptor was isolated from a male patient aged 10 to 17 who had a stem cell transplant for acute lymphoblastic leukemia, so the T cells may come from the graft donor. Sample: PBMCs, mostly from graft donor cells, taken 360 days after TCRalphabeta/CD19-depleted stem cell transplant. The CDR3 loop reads CASSLAGQGAYEQFF. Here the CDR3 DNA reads TGTGCCAGCAGCTTAGCAGGACAGGGCGCCTATGAGCAGTTCTTC.